This TCR beta chain was obtained from a study of early T cells in non-severe SARS-CoV-2 infection (dated by TCRdb to about 2021). Describing the broader study: Because TCR sequencing relied on bulk RNA taken from unsorted whole blood, pairing of alpha and beta chains was not possible.

A case-control design nested within a healthcare worker cohort in London, UK, was used, with weekly nasopharyngeal swab PCR tests and blood sampling performed. Healthcare workers were recruited during the week of the UK lockdown, between 23 and 31 March 2020, and followed weekly for up to roughly 15 weeks. Library preparation employed 5' RACE. TCRdb lists the instrument as NextSeq 500. In the TCR library protocol, unique molecular identifiers were attached to individual cDNA molecules to correct for PCR bias and sequencing error. Both TCR alpha and beta chains were sequenced, and tight co-correlation was observed between alpha and beta sequence abundances in each sample. Regarding the original processing steps: Decombinator V4 was used to annotate the V gene, J gene and CDR3 of the TCR sequences. TCRs were defined as expanded if a significant change between any two time points was detected under a Poisson model with p below 0.0001. TCR abundances were normalised to the total number of TCRs sequenced in each sample and reported as counts per million. TRAV1-2 paired with TRAJ12, TRAJ20 or TRAJ33 defined MAIT TCRs, while TRAV10 paired with TRAJ18 defined iNKT TCRs. VDJdb, accessed on 1 November 2021, was searched for TCRs annotated for CMV, EBV and SARS-CoV-2, and TCRs annotated for more than one antigen were excluded. In TCRdb, the public reads were trimmed at Q25 with fastp and aligned with MiXCR, with productive beta chains retained. CDR3 protein duplicates are merged, each entry listing the most common genes and DNA. It is TCRdb's table, rather than the study itself, that gives the V and J calls and clone size. For this sample there are roughly 120,000 distinct CDR3 sequences; more than 12% appear just once. The leading ten clones occupy 21% of the sample.

A remark on this clonotype: It lacks a known antigen. Base qualities are missing; no much larger clone stands one base away.

Overall results and qualifications from the work: VDJdb matching was skewed toward anti-spike CD8 responses and likely underestimated virus-specific expansions by missing private and CD4 specificities.

Cut back by 5 bases and 1 base, the V and J ends lie 9 bases apart. According to the germline V gene, CDR1 reads SGHRS and CDR2 reads YFSETQ. Including the terminal cysteine and phenylalanine, the CDR3 comprises 13 residues. Just CDR3 DNA is preserved here, 39 bases in frame from base 1. The sequence was collected from an adult who was a healthcare worker with PCR-confirmed SARS-CoV-2 infection or an uninfected control (not recorded which). The material sequenced was whole blood. This chain is built from TRBV5-1 and TRBJ1-1; the D gene assignment is ambiguous. The DNA is as follows: TGCGCCAGCAGACGAGTACAGAACACTGAAGCTTTCTTT. Its protein is CASRRVQNTEAFF.